This T cell receptor beta chain emerged from a study of blood T cell repertoires in COVID-19. Germline values: CDR1 SGHVS, CDR2 FQNEAQ. V shed 4 bases and J 6 bases; nucleotides not matched to a gene: 8. The CDR3 is 15 amino acids. The data were produced by immunoSEQ multiplex PCR, yet TCRdb's version contains in-frame clones alone and is incomplete. The repertoire consists of 390,000 or so clones, with approximately 88% occurring once and the leading ten covering 3%. Sequences were obtained from peripheral blood. The source is a woman younger than 45 with COVID-19, enrolled during active disease. The chain couples TRBV7-8 to TRBJ2-7, with 11 bases identical to TRBD2. Written as DNA, the CDR3 is TGTGCCAGCAGCTCCTCGACTAGCGGGGTCCTCGAGCAGTACTTC. Translated: CASSSSTSGVLEQYF.